This T cell receptor beta chain comes out of a study of OX40 agonist ivuxolimab in advanced cancers. Overall study: Patients' therapy was ivuxolimab, an antibody that acts as an agonist of OX40 (CD134). Prior anti-PD-1, anti-PD-L1 or anti-CTLA-4 therapy was allowed; more than 30% had some. Study conclusions and caveats: At doses 0.1 to 3.0 mg/kg, CD4+ and CD8+ clones expanded.

As to this clone: Its antigen is unidentified.

Blood specimens came from baseline, cycle 4 day 1, and cycle 7 day 1. Produced via immunoSEQ multiplex PCR; TCRdb's table is partial and in-frame only. The data hold around 20,000 clones, with 65% to 80% observed a single time. Germline loops: CDR1 SGHKS, CDR2 YYEKEE (reference sequence). Trimming took 2 bases from V and 4 from J, leaving 6 bases between them. The CDR3 contains 13 residues. The chain uses TRBV5-5 and TRBJ2-2; unclear D gene. The TCR sequence derives from an adult with an advanced solid tumor such as melanoma, head and neck, liver or kidney cancer. Sequenced here: CD4+ or CD8+ T cells sorted from blood, sampled in a trial of the OX40 agonist ivuxolimab. CDR3 sequence (DNA): TGTGCCAGCAGCTTTTATCTCACCGGGGAGCTGTTTTTT. This translates into CASSFYLTGELFF.